What follows are 16 T cell receptor beta chains derived from one specimen sequenced in a study of T cells in Graves' hyperthyroidism and ophthalmopathy (dated by TCRdb to the late 2010s). The library was built by means of multiplex PCR. TCRdb records Illumina HiSeq 2000 as the sequencer. Amplification of TCR beta CDR3 regions was carried out from RNA transcripts. A first-round RT-PCR of the TCR CDR3 used the HTBI primer set with the Qiagen OneStep RT-PCR kit. TCRdb trimmed the raw reads at Q25, called clones with MiXCR and kept productive beta chains. Every entry covers one CDR3 protein and lists the most common genes and DNA from its rows. The sample has about 370,000 distinct CDR3 sequences on record, about 15% of them singletons. The ten largest make up roughly 19% of the sample. The specimen sequenced was blood. These receptors all stem from a woman aged 55-69 years with Graves' ophthalmopathy.

This clonotype was counted at least ten times. The J gene is TRBJ2-2, the V gene TRBV5-1; D is undetermined. The CDR3 is 12 residues long. Trimming cost V 0 bases and J 7 bases, with 4 bases left between them. CDR1 is SGHRS and CDR2 is YFSETQ in the germline V gene. The CDR3 bases are TGCGCCAGCAGCTTGGAAGTCGGGGAGCTGTTTTTT. This codes for CASSLEVGELFF.

As to this clonotype: The junction and the germline gene differ at one end; a read error may be behind it. The chain joins TRBV6-9 to TRBJ2-1; 13 nucleotides align to TRBD2. Germline V gene lookup returns CDR1 MNHGY and CDR2 SVAAGI. This CDR3 is built from 14 residues. The DNA of the CDR3 is TGTGCCGGCAGTTACGCGGGACTAGCGGGACGTCAGTTCTTC. Translating gives CAGSYAGLAGRQFF.

The chain is built from TRBV7-9 and TRBJ2-5; D is unclear. The germline CDR1 and CDR2 sequences are SEHNR and FQNEAQ (reference sequence). V gave up 5 bases and J gave up 1 base, with 11 bases separating them. This CDR3 contains 14 residues. The CDR3 loop reads CASSPGPAQETQYF. DNA for the CDR3: TGTGCCAGCAGCCCCGGGCCAGCCCAAGAGACCCAGTACTTC.

This clonotype was seen a handful of times. The gene calls are TRBV6-1 and TRBJ2-2; D gene unclear. The CDR3 is made up of 15 amino acids. With 5 bases removed from V and 5 bases from J, the gap between germline ends came to 15 bases. CDR1 is MNHNS and CDR2 is SASEGT in the germline V gene. The CDR3 DNA is TGTGCCAGCAGTTTTTCAAGAGGCGCGACCGGGGAGCTGTTTTTT. Its translation is CASSFSRGATGELFF.

This clonotype was recorded at least ten times. This chain uses TRBV28 with TRBJ1-5; D gene ambiguous. This CDR3 is 18 amino acids long. The V gene's germline CDR1 is MDHEN and CDR2 SYDVKM. V lost 3 bases, J lost 1 base, and 19 bases lay in between. CDR3 in DNA: TGTGCCAGCAGTTTCCCAACTCCCGCAGCTGGGAGCAATCAGCCCCAGCATTTT. Its protein is CASSFPTPAAGSNQPQHF.

For this clonotype: Compared with germline, one end of the junction differs, possibly owing to a read error. Written as DNA, the CDR3 is TGTGCCAGTAGCATAGGGGCTGGGGCCAACGTCCTGACTTTC. This encodes CASSIGAGANVLTF. The rearrangement joins TRBV19 to TRBJ2-6, with a weak D call TRBD1 (5 bases). The CDR3 has 14 residues. Germline lookup yields CDR1 LNHDA and CDR2 SQIVND (reference sequence).

This chain connects TRBV11-2 to TRBJ2-1, with D perhaps being TRBD1 or TRBD2 (5 bases each). CDR3 length: 15 residues. V gave up 5 bases and J gave up 0 bases, with 11 bases separating them. The germline gives CDR1 SGHAT, CDR2 FQNNGV. This CDR3 reads CASSIGDVSYNEQFF. In DNA form, the CDR3 reads TGTGCCAGCAGCATAGGGGACGTCTCCTACAATGAGCAGTTCTTC.

This clonotype was observed many times. This chain connects TRBV27 to TRBJ1-2; D unresolved. This CDR3 region has 15 residues. Germline CDR1 MNHEY, CDR2 SMNVEV (reference sequence). V was clipped by 0 bases and J by 5 bases, with 13 bases between them. CDR3 amino acids: CASSLSSVGFYGYTF. The CDR3 DNA is TGTGCCAGCAGTTTATCCTCGGTTGGATTTTATGGCTACACCTTC.

The chain uses TRBV7-9 and TRBJ1-5; D might be TRBD1 (6 bases). Germline lookup yields CDR1 SEHNR and CDR2 FQNEAQ (reference sequence). This CDR3 is built from 16 residues. V was clipped by 5 bases and J by 2 bases, with 16 bases between them. Written as DNA, the CDR3 is TGTGCCAGCAGCCTCTTCTCGGGGGCGGGCAATCAGCCCCAGCATTTT. Protein sequence: CASSLFSGAGNQPQHF.

This clonotype was seen repeatedly, ten times or more. The gene calls are TRBV27 and TRBJ1-5, with a possible D match to TRBD1 (5 bases). The CDR3 runs 15 residues. Germline lookup yields CDR1 MNHEY and CDR2 SMNVEV (reference sequence). The V and J ends lost 8 bases and 0 bases respectively, with 14 bases between them. The CDR3 DNA is TGTGCCAGCCGCGGTGGGGGGTCTAGCAATCAGCCCCAGCATTTT. Amino acids: CASRGGGSSNQPQHF.

Many counts were recorded for this clonotype. This sequence joins TRBV20-1 and TRBJ2-7; D is uncertain. CDR1 is DFQATT, CDR2 SNEGSKA, per germline (reference sequence). The CDR3 runs to 12 residues. Between the trimmed V and J ends, which lost 6 bases and 0 bases, there was a span of 9 bases. CDR3 DNA: TGCAGTGCAGGACGGAGCTCCTACGAGCAGTACTTC. This gives the protein CSAGRSSYEQYF.

This clonotype has at least ten counts. The chain employs TRBV7-2 and TRBJ2-7; D perhaps matches TRBD1 (5 bases). V gave up 5 bases and J gave up 4 bases, with 12 bases separating them. The germline V gene has CDR1 SGHTA and CDR2 FQGNSA. CDR3 length: 13 residues. CDR3 amino acids: CASSRRRGYEQYF. The CDR3 DNA is TGTGCCAGCAGCCGACGAAGGGGTTACGAGCAGTACTTC.

About this clonotype: A clone one base away is much larger, so this may be a read error. V gene TRBV10-3 combines with J gene TRBJ1-2; D unclear. The germline V gene has CDR1 ENHRY and CDR2 SYGVKD. This CDR3 is 13 amino acids long. The chain's CDR3 is CAISEARNCGYTF. The CDR3 region has the DNA TGTGCCATCAGTGAGGCAAGGAACTGTGGCTACACCTTC.

This clonotype was picked up many times. The rearrangement links TRBV5-1 to TRBJ2-7, with D possibly TRBD2 on 5 matching bases. Trimming pared 0 bases from V and 2 bases from J, leaving 12 bases between. This CDR3 region has 15 residues. Per germline, CDR1 SGHRS and CDR2 YFSETQ. CDR3 sequence: CASSLEGGPTYEQYF. The DNA of the CDR3 is TGCGCCAGCAGCTTGGAAGGCGGGCCGACCTACGAGCAGTACTTC.

The rearrangement joins TRBV20-1 to TRBJ2-1; D perhaps matches TRBD1 (5 bases). Trimming stripped 0 bases from V and 15 bases from J, with 12 bases between. The CDR3 has 11 residues. From germline, CDR1 is DFQATT and CDR2 SNEGSKA (reference sequence). CDR3 nucleotide sequence: TGCAGTGCTAGAGATCTAAGGGGCCCGTTCTTC. This sequence encodes CSARDLRGPFF.

The table lists this clonotype with many counts. The gene calls are TRBV13 and TRBJ2-7, with D perhaps TRBD2 (5 bases). Between the trimmed V and J ends, which lost 3 bases and 4 bases, there was a span of 7 bases. This CDR3 spans 12 amino acids. The V gene's germline CDR1 is PRHDT and CDR2 FYEKMQ (reference sequence). In DNA form, the CDR3 reads TGTGCCAGCAGCTTGAGGGATTACGAGCAGTACTTC. Its protein is CASSLRDYEQYF.